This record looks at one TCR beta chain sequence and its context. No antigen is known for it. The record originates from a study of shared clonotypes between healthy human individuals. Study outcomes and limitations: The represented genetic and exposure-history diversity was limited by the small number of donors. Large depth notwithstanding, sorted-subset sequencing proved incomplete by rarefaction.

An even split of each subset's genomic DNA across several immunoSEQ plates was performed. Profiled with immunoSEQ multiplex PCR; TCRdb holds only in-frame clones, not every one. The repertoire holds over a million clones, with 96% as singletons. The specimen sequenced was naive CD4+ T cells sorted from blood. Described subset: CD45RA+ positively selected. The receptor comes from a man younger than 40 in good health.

For the CDR3, the DNA is TGTGCCACCAGCAGAGATCCCTACTACGAGCAGTACTTC. Protein: CATSRDPYYEQYF. This chain joins TRBV15 and TRBJ2-7; D remains ambiguous. The CDR3 totals 13 residues. V lost 0 bases and J lost 3, with 6 bases in between. The germline V gene has CDR1 LNHNV and CDR2 YYDKDF (reference sequence).